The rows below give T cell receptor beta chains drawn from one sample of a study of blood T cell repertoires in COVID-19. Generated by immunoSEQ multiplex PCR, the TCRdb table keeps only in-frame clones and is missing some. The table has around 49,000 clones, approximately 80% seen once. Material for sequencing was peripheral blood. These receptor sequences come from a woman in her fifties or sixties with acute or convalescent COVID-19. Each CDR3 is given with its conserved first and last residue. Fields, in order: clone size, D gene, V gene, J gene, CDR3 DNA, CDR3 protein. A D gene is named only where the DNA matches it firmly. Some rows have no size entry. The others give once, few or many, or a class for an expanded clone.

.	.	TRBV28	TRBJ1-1	TGTGCCAGCAGTATACTCAGGGCGAACACTGAAGCTTTCTTT	CASSILRANTEAFF
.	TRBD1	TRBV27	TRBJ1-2	TGTGCCAGCAGGAGACGGACAGGGGAGTATGGCTACACCTTC	CASRRRTGEYGYTF
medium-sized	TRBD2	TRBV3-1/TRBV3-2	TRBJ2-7	TGTGCCAGCAGCGGTCTAGCGGGGGCCCTTCACAACGAGCAGTACTTC	CASSGLAGALHNEQYF
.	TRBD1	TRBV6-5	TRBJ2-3	TGTGCCAGCAGTTACCGATGGACAGGGGGTGGAGATACGCAGTATTTT	CASSYRWTGGGDTQYF
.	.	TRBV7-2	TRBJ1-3	TGTGCCAGCAGCTTAGGTAGTTCTGGAAACACCATATATTTT	CASSLGSSGNTIYF
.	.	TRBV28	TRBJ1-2	TGTGCCAGCAGTTTTACAGGGACCTATGGCTACACCTTC	CASSFTGTYGYTF
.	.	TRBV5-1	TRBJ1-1	TGCGCCAGCAGAGGGAGACTGAACACTGAAGCTTTCTTT	CASRGRLNTEAFF
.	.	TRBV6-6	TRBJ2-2	TGTGCCAGCAGGATGGGACTGTCGAACACCGGGGAGCTGTTTTTT	CASRMGLSNTGELFF
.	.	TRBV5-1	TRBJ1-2	TGCGCCAGCAGCTTGGACAGGGCCGACCTTTATGGCTACACCTTC	CASSLDRADLYGYTF
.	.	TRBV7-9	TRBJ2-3	TGTGCCAGCAGCTTACTGGACACCCGAACCACAGATACGCAGTATTTT	CASSLLDTRTTDTQYF
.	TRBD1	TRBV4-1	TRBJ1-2	TGCGCCAGCAGCCAAGATCTTGCAGGGGGAATTTATGGCTACACCTTC	CASSQDLAGGIYGYTF
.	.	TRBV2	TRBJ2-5	TGTGCCAGCAGTCGGGGACTCCAAGAGACCCAGTACTTC	CASSRGLQETQYF
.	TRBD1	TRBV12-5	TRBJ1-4	TGTGCTAGTGGTCTGGGACAGGGTTTTGAAAAACTGTTTTTT	CASGLGQGFEKLFF
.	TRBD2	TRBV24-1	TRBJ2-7	TGTGCCACCAGTGAGACTAGCGGGAATCCCTACGAGCAGTACTTC	CATSETSGNPYEQYF
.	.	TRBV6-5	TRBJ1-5	TGTGCCAGCAGTTACTCGTACACTAGCAATCAGCCCCAGCATTTT	CASSYSYTSNQPQHF
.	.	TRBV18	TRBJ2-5	TGTGCCAGCTCTCGGGTGGAACAAGAGACCCAGTACTTC	CASSRVEQETQYF
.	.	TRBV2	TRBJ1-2	TGTGCCAGCAGTCCGGACAGCTCGTTTGGCTACACCTTC	CASSPDSSFGYTF
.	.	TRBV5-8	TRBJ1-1	TGTGCCAGCAGCTTGGGGGACAACCTCAACACTGAAGCTTTCTTT	CASSLGDNLNTEAFF
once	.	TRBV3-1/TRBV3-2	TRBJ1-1	TGTGCCAGCAGCAAAGAGGACAGCCCCACTGAAGCTTTCTTT	CASSKEDSPTEAFF
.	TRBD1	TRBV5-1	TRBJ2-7	TGCGCCAGCAGCTTGGCTCCGGGACAGATATACGAGCAGTACTTC	CASSLAPGQIYEQYF
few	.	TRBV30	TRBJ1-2	TGTGCCTGGAGTGTGGAGGCTAACTATGGCTACACCTTC	CAWSVEANYGYTF
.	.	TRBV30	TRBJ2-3	TGTGCCTGGAGCGGACAAGGATCCCGCACAGATACGCAGTATTTT	CAWSGQGSRTDTQYF
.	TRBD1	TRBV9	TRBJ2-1	TGTGCCAGCAGCGTTTCGGGACAGGGGGCGATCAATGAGCAGTTCTTC	CASSVSGQGAINEQFF
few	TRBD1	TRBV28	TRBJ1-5	TGTGCCAGCAGTTTCATCCACAGGGGGAATCAGCCCCAGCATTTT	CASSFIHRGNQPQHF
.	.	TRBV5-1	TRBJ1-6	TGCGCCAGCAGCTTGTCGGCCAGGTCGGTCTCCTATAATTCACCCCTCCACTTT	CASSLSARSVSYNSPLHF
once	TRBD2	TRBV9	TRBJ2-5	TGTGCCAGCAGCGTAGTCCATGGCGGGAGAGGAGAGACCCAGTACTTC	CASSVVHGGRGETQYF
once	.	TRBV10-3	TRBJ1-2	TGTGCCATCAGATCGGGGGTTGTTGGCGGAACTGGCTACACCTTC	CAIRSGVVGGTGYTF
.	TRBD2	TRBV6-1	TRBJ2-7	TGTGCCAGCAGTGAAATAGAGATAGCGGGGGTTTTCGAGCAGTACTTC	CASSEIEIAGVFEQYF
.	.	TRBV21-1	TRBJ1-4	TGTGCCAGCAGCCTTATCGCGATGAGGGACAGGGAAGATGAAAAACTGTTTTTT	CASSLIAMRDREDEKLFF
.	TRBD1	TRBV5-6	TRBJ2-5	TGTGCCAGCCTGGGACAGGGGGGACCCGAGACCCAGTACTTC	CASLGQGGPETQYF
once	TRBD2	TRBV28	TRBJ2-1	TGTGCCAGCTCAACCGCGGCTAGCGGACCCAGGAATGAGCAGTTCTTC	CASSTAASGPRNEQFF
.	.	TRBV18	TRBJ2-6	TGTGCCAGCTCACCACGGGGCCAGTCGAACCACTCTGGGGCCAACGTCCTGACTTTC	CASSPRGQSNHSGANVLTF